Included here is one T cell receptor beta chain sequence, with context. In this sample, this clone turned up once. Which antigen it targets is not known. Base qualities were left out, and no much larger clone turns up one base away. Donors were healthy HIV-negative adults with no recently reported acute infections or vaccinations. Every donor was a Caucasian adult residing in Nashville, Tennessee, USA. CD4+ T cells were enriched by magnetic negative selection; naive cells were then positively selected on CD45RA, and the negative fraction formed the memory subset. After blood collection by leukapheresis, PBMCs were isolated using Ficoll-Histopaque density gradient centrifugation and then cryopreserved in the vapor phase of liquid nitrogen. Purity and quantity of every magnetically sorted T cell population were checked by analytical flow cytometry. From each sorted fraction, genomic DNA was isolated and quantified by UV absorbance on a Nanodrop 2000c.

Taken from the germline V gene, the CDR1 and CDR2 loops are KGHSH and LQKENI. V loses 1 base of germline sequence and J loses 2 bases, and the interval between the two ends is 3 bases. The CDR3 runs 12 residues from the cysteine to the phenylalanine. The retained sequence is limited to the CDR3, 36 bases, with the frame set at the first base. The data are from a study of shared clonotypes between healthy human individuals (dated by TCRdb to the early 2020s). Some background on the complete study: The cohort included a few men and a couple of women between 18 and 49 years of age. The study deeply sequenced blood TCR repertoires of 5 or 6 healthy adults to estimate repertoire size and the extent of clonotype sharing between individuals. Each donor's leukapheresis produced roughly between roughly 0.85 and 9 billion PBMCs. Per donor, three plates each were used for CD4 naive and CD4 memory, two for CD8 naive, and one for CD8 memory. Different laboratories and diverse techniques were used to prepare libraries and sequence TCR repertoires, to increase sequencing depth and limit assay-specific biases.

Using the deep immunoSEQ assay, multiplex PCR amplified TCR CDR3 regions from genomic DNA. Extracted genomic DNA from each cell subset was distributed evenly across all wells of several immunoSEQ 96-well plates, and each plate was treated as a replicate. For sorted subsets, about 210 ng of genomic DNA, equivalent to 30,000 or so T cell genomes, went into each replicate PCR. The purified libraries were quantified using a Qubit 3.0 fluorometer, sized with a Bioanalyzer 2100, and then quantified again using the KAPA Library Quantification kit. Each immunoSEQ 96-well plate was sequenced on its own single-read 150-cycle Illumina NextSeq 550 flow cell. The study's processing was this. Because the immunoSEQ output held only junctional sequences and lacked quality scores, the filtering could not match the filtering applied to full-length reads. Sequences were annotated with PyIR, a Python wrapper for IgBLAST v1.9, using IMGT germline references to assign V/J genes and CDR3. Any read was removed if the V/J assignment was weak (E-value above 1e-6), the CDR3 was missing, or the read contained stop codons, out-of-frame junctions, or ambiguous translated residues. V3J clonotypes were defined as sequences sharing the same inferred V gene, J gene, and CDR3 amino acid sequence. Percentage overlap between repertoires was calculated by dividing the number of shared unique clonotypes by the size of the smaller repertoire. Three approaches were used to assess repertoire richness: RTK rarefaction, the Chao1 estimator, and Recon v2.1 estimates of unobserved clonotypes. Generation probabilities were computed with OLGA for all TCRbeta clonotypes obtained by the gDNA method from several donors. The source is immuneACCESS, and TCRdb retained only in-frame sequences with V and J called. Part of the clones is not carried over; for the studies checked, unresolved V genes explain less than half of this, and the remainder is unexplained. From that table come the V and J calls and clone size; the DNA was used to work out D and trimming. The sample includes about 1.1 million clones, with 70% to 80% observed a single time. The ten largest account for 0.85% to 1% of the sample.

General findings and caveats noted by the study authors: Across several donors, approximately 5% of naive CD4, roughly 3.8% of naive CD8, 2.3% of memory CD4, and roughly 0.4% of memory CD8 clonotypes were shared. The genetic and exposure-history diversity represented was limited by the small number of donors. Higher generation probabilities were observed for clonotypes shared by all four sorted-subset donors than for non-shared clonotypes. Incomplete sequencing was indicated by rarefaction of sorted-subset datasets, despite the large sequencing depth. Sampling was restricted to blood, and TCR repertoires in tissues likely differ from the TCR repertoires found in blood. Naive subsets generally had larger estimated clonotype richness than memory subsets. Based on pairwise subsampling, the degree of clonotype sharing among donors was expected to be affected by sequencing depth.

The sequence was collected from a man in his late teens or twenties in good health. Some clones in this sample may be carry-over from other donors' samples. The sequence is built from TRBV18 and TRBJ2-7; no D gene is confidently identified. The sequencing sample was made of memory CD4+ T cells from PBMCs. Taken with the paper, the label for cell subset or site translates to: CD45RA-negative fraction. The DNA sequence is TGTGCCAGCTCACCACGACCCTACGAGCAGTACTTC. This yields the protein CASSPRPYEQYF.